Following are 3 T cell receptor beta chains from one sample sequenced in a study of blood T cell repertoires in COVID-19. TCRdb's copy holds only in-frame clones and misses some; the assay was immunoSEQ multiplex PCR. This table has 350,000 to 400,000 clones, approximately 90% appearing once. Sequencing was carried out using PBMCs or T cells enriched from blood (not recorded which). The receptors stem from a man younger than 35 who had recovered from COVID-19.

The genes are TRBV5-5 and TRBJ2-1; TRBD2 aligns across 12 bases. CDR1 SGHKS and CDR2 YYEKEE come from the germline V gene (reference sequence). V lost 2 bases to trimming and J lost 4 bases; unmatched junction nucleotides: 7. The CDR3 length is 17 residues. CDR3 bases: TGTGCCAGCAGCTTCCTTGGACTAGCGGGGTCGTACAATGAGCAGTTCTTC. This encodes CASSFLGLAGSYNEQFF.

The chain employs TRBV5-1 and TRBJ2-7, with a tentative D call TRBD2 (6 bases). The ends were cut back, 3 bases at V and 5 bases at J, with 15 bases in the middle. The CDR3 runs 14 residues. CDR1 and CDR2 (germline): SGHRS, YFSETQ. CDR3 amino acids: CASSWANGGDEQYF. Written as DNA, the CDR3 is TGCGCCAGCAGCTGGGCAAACGGAGGGGACGAGCAGTACTTC.

The rearrangement uses TRBV5-1 and TRBJ1-1; 8 bases are shared with TRBD1. The germline V gene encodes CDR1 SGHRS and CDR2 YFSETQ. V dropped 4 bases and J dropped 2; count of bases not matched to a gene: 7. CDR3 length equals 15 residues. The CDR3 spells CASSTLTGVNTEAFF. DNA for the CDR3: TGCGCCAGCAGCACGTTGACAGGGGTTAACACTGAAGCTTTCTTT.